Listed below are T cell receptor beta chains from one sample, sequenced in a study of vaccination and CD4 T cells after COVID-19. These receptors have no identified antigens. MiXCR, run by TCRdb on the PCR reads, gives a single entry per CDR3 protein. This table has about 27,000 distinct CDR3 sequences, roughly 57% appearing once. The starting material was CD4+ T cells from blood, cultured in vitro, obtained after SARS-CoV-2 vaccination. The receptor source for this set is a human donor who received a COVID-19 vaccine. The CDR3 runs from the conserved cysteine through the conserved F or W. The D gene is left open where the match is weak. Rows give clone size only sometimes, using once, few, many, or a class for an expanded clone.

j_call,clone_size,v_call,d_call,cdr3_length,cdr3_aa,cdr3_nt
TRBJ2-4,once,TRBV30,-,15,CAWSGGTGFENIQYF,TGTGCCTGGAGTGGGGGAACGGGTTTCGAAAACATTCAGTACTTC
TRBJ1-2,-,TRBV14,TRBD1,17,CASSQDLTGTADYGYTF,TGTGCCAGCAGCCAAGACCTTACCGGGACAGCAGACTATGGCTACACCTTC
TRBJ2-6,-,TRBV2,-,14,CASRKGSGANVLTF,TGTGCCAGCCGAAAGGGTTCTGGGGCCAACGTCCTGACTTTC
TRBJ1-5,few,TRBV30,-,14,CAWSVQGGSQPQHF,TGTGCCTGGAGTGTACAAGGGGGAAGTCAGCCCCAGCATTTT
TRBJ1-4,-,TRBV2,TRBD1,14,CASRRGQGSEKLFF,TGTGCCAGCAGGAGAGGACAGGGAAGTGAAAAACTGTTTTTT
TRBJ2-5,-,TRBV24-1,TRBD1,14,CATSEGQVAETQYF,TGTGCCACCAGTGAAGGACAGGTCGCAGAGACCCAGTACTTC
TRBJ2-5,-,TRBV6-4,-,13,CASSEVGGETQYF,TGTGCCAGCAGTGAGGTGGGGGGAGAGACCCAGTACTTC
TRBJ1-6,-,TRBV4-1,-,16,CASSQDAGVLNSPLHF,TGCGCCAGCAGCCAAGATGCAGGGGTTCTTAATTCACCCCTCCACTTT
TRBJ1-1,-,TRBV19,TRBD1,13,CASTSTGRSEAFF,TGTGCCAGTACCTCGACAGGGAGGAGTGAAGCTTTCTTT
TRBJ2-7,few,TRBV20-1,-,11,CSALSSYEQYF,TGCAGTGCTCTAAGCTCCTACGAGCAGTACTTC
TRBJ2-3,-,TRBV5-1,-,13,CASSRNQGDTQYF,TGCGCCAGCAGCCGGAACCAGGGAGATACGCAGTATTTT
TRBJ1-2,-,TRBV27,-,13,CASSSRVGYGYTF,TGTGCCAGCAGTTCCAGGGTCGGCTATGGCTACACCTTC
TRBJ2-7,-,TRBV7-2,-,17,CASSFGAQGVQSYEQYF,TGTGCCAGCAGCTTTGGGGCACAGGGAGTGCAATCCTACGAGCAGTACTTC
TRBJ2-3,-,TRBV6-1,-,13,CATEGMGTDTQYF,TGTGCCACCGAGGGGATGGGCACAGATACGCAGTATTTT
TRBJ1-5,-,TRBV19,-,15,CASSIDSQRNQPQHF,TGTGCCAGTAGTATAGATTCGCAGAGGAACCAGCCCCAGCATTTT
TRBJ1-5,-,TRBV20-1,-,13,CSARQEGNQPQHF,TGCAGTGCTCGACAGGAGGGGAATCAGCCCCAGCATTTT
TRBJ1-5,-,TRBV19,-,15,CASTPVAGGNQPQHF,TGTGCCAGTACCCCCGTCGCGGGGGGTAATCAGCCCCAGCATTTT
TRBJ1-2,-,TRBV11-3,-,13,CASSPGENYGYTF,TGTGCCAGCAGCCCGGGGGAAAATTATGGCTACACCTTC
TRBJ1-6,-,TRBV19,-,16,CASSPQTSSYNSPLHF,TGTGCCAGTAGTCCACAGACGAGCTCCTATAATTCACCCCTCCACTTT
TRBJ2-3,-,TRBV20-1,TRBD2,16,CSAIPGGGGLGDTQYF,TGCAGTGCCATCCCGGGGGGCGGGGGGTTAGGAGATACGCAGTATTTT
TRBJ2-2,few,TRBV6-1,TRBD1,17,CASSPDRGTGSTGELFF,TGTGCCAGCAGCCCGGACAGGGGGACGGGCTCCACCGGGGAGCTGTTTTTT
TRBJ2-4,-,TRBV28,-,14,CASRSGGGGNIQYF,TGTGCCAGCAGGTCCGGGGGCGGCGGAAACATTCAGTACTTC
TRBJ1-2,few,TRBV20-1,TRBD1,13,CSAPLTGAGGYTF,TGCAGTGCTCCACTGACAGGGGCGGGTGGCTACACCTTC
TRBJ1-5,-,TRBV19,-,12,CASSALRQPQHF,TGTGCCAGTAGTGCTCTAAGGCAGCCCCAGCATTTT
TRBJ2-1,-,TRBV2,TRBD2,15,CASSERASGVNEQFF,TGTGCCAGCAGTGAGCGCGCTAGCGGGGTGAATGAGCAGTTCTTC
TRBJ1-1,few,TRBV2,-,14,CASSFSILNTEAFF,TGTGCCAGCAGTTTTAGTATCCTGAACACTGAAGCTTTCTTT
TRBJ1-1,-,TRBV19,TRBD1,13,CASSGTANTEAFF,TGTGCCAGCTCCGGGACAGCAAACACTGAAGCTTTCTTT
TRBJ1-2,once,TRBV6-1,-,13,CASNHNREGGYTF,TGTGCCAGCAACCACAACAGGGAAGGGGGCTACACCTTC
TRBJ2-5,-,TRBV7-6,-,14,CASSSRTAQETQYF,TGTGCCAGCAGCTCTCGGACAGCTCAAGAGACCCAGTACTTC
TRBJ2-1,-,TRBV12-3/TRBV12-4,TRBD2,15,CASSLLAGVTSEQFF,TGTGCCAGCAGTTTACTAGCGGGGGTCACGTCTGAGCAGTTCTTC
TRBJ1-5,-,TRBV20-1,TRBD1,14,CSAKDRGPNQPQHF,TGCAGTGCCAAAGACAGGGGGCCCAATCAGCCCCAGCATTTT
TRBJ2-3,-,TRBV7-2,TRBD2,17,CASSLVSGGLKTDTQYF,TGTGCCAGCAGCTTAGTGTCGGGGGGGCTTAAGACAGATACGCAGTATTTT
TRBJ1-3,-,TRBV15,TRBD1,14,CATSRGTGGNTIYF,TGTGCCACCAGCAGAGGGACAGGGGGAAACACCATATATTTT
TRBJ1-5,-,TRBV6-1,-,18,CASTLLVRTVGSNQPQHF,TGTGCCAGCACCCTATTAGTCCGGACAGTGGGGAGCAATCAGCCCCAGCATTTT
TRBJ1-1,-,TRBV10-3,-,12,CAISGSSHEAFF,TGTGCCATCAGTGGTTCGTCACATGAAGCTTTCTTT
TRBJ2-2,-,TRBV25-1,TRBD1,16,CASSYQGALIPGELFF,TGTGCCAGCAGTTACCAGGGGGCCCTCATACCCGGGGAGCTGTTTTTT
TRBJ2-5,few,TRBV15,TRBD1,14,CATSRGTGQETQYF,TGTGCCACCAGCAGGGGGACAGGCCAAGAGACCCAGTACTTC
TRBJ1-5,-,TRBV19,TRBD1,15,CASSTDRASNQPQHF,TGTGCCAGTAGTACGGACAGGGCCAGCAATCAGCCCCAGCATTTT
TRBJ2-4,-,TRBV5-1,-,14,CASSPGTPGDIQYF,TGCGCCAGCAGCCCCGGGACACCCGGGGACATTCAGTACTTC
TRBJ1-1,few,TRBV10-3,-,13,CAIRAGLNTEAFF,TGTGCCATCAGAGCAGGCCTGAACACTGAAGCTTTCTTT
TRBJ2-5,-,TRBV10-3,TRBD2,21,CAIKPGTSGARGRGDQETQYF,TGTGCCATCAAGCCAGGGACTAGCGGGGCTCGGGGCCGGGGGGACCAAGAGACCCAGTACTTC
TRBJ2-3,-,TRBV11-2,TRBD2,17,CASSLWIPSGGGDTQYF,TGTGCCAGCAGCTTATGGATCCCTAGCGGGGGGGGAGATACGCAGTATTTT
TRBJ2-3,-,TRBV11-3,TRBD1,14,CASSARQGSDTQYF,TGTGCCAGCAGCGCCCGACAGGGGTCAGATACGCAGTATTTT
TRBJ2-2,-,TRBV11-3,TRBD1,17,CASSLEAGTANTGELFF,TGTGCCAGCAGCTTAGAGGCCGGGACAGCGAACACCGGGGAGCTGTTTTTT
TRBJ2-4,few,TRBV7-9,TRBD1,16,CASSFPGQGAKNIQYF,TGTGCCAGCAGCTTTCCGGGACAGGGAGCCAAAAACATTCAGTACTTC
TRBJ2-3,-,TRBV12-3/TRBV12-4,TRBD1,15,CASSSDRGSTDMQYF,TGTGCCAGCAGCTCGGACAGGGGAAGCACAGATATGCAGTATTTT
TRBJ2-1,-,TRBV5-6,TRBD2,16,CASSFRGVAGVVEQFF,TGTGCCAGCAGCTTCCGTGGGGTAGCGGGGGTTGTTGAGCAGTTCTTC
TRBJ2-5,-,TRBV20-1,-,14,CSARVYTPRETQYF,TGCAGTGCTAGAGTGTACACCCCGCGGGAGACCCAGTACTTC
TRBJ2-1,-,TRBV6-1,-,11,CASSHHNEQFF,TGTGCCAGCAGTCACCACAATGAGCAGTTCTTC
TRBJ1-2,-,TRBV30,-,13,CAWSVVSDYGYTF,TGTGCCTGGAGTGTAGTATCTGACTATGGCTACACCTTC
TRBJ1-2,few,TRBV21-1,-,16,CASSKGSRTLNYGYTF,TGTGCCAGCAGCAAAGGATCCCGGACCTTAAACTATGGCTACACCTTC
TRBJ1-6,-,TRBV6-1,-,15,CASSKRTASNSPLHF,TGTGCCAGCAGTAAAAGGACAGCCTCTAATTCACCCCTCCACTTT
TRBJ2-3,once,TRBV6-2/TRBV6-3,-,15,CASTDVSTSTDTQYF,TGTGCCAGCACCGATGTTAGCACTAGCACAGATACGCAGTATTTT
TRBJ1-3,few,TRBV5-1,-,14,CASSLGGSGNTIYF,TGCGCCAGCAGCTTGGGAGGCTCTGGAAACACCATATATTTT
TRBJ1-4,-,TRBV5-1,-,15,CASSLGGGGEEKLFF,TGCGCCAGCAGCTTGGGTGGTGGGGGCGAAGAAAAACTGTTTTTT